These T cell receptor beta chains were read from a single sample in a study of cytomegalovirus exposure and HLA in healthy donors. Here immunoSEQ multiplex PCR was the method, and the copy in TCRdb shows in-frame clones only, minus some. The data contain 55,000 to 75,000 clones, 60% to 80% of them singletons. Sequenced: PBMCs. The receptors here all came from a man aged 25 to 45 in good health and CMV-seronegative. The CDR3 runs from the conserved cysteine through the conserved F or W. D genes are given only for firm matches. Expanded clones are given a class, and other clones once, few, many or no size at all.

CDR3nt: TGCAGCGTTGTCTTAGCGCGCGAGCAGTACTTC
CDR3aa: CSVVLAREQYF
d_gene: .
v_gene: TRBV29-1
abundance: .
j_gene: TRBJ2-7

CDR3nt: TGTGCCAGCAGTTTATATGGACAGTTTGAAGCTTTCTTT
CDR3aa: CASSLYGQFEAFF
d_gene: .
v_gene: TRBV27
abundance: .
j_gene: TRBJ1-1

CDR3nt: TGTGCCAGCAGCTTAGCGGCGGCGGGGTTCAGCACAGATACGCAGTATTTT
CDR3aa: CASSLAAAGFSTDTQYF
d_gene: .
v_gene: TRBV7-8
abundance: .
j_gene: TRBJ2-3

CDR3nt: TGTGCCAGCCGTGGACAGGGGCCTTACGAGCAGTACTTC
CDR3aa: CASRGQGPYEQYF
d_gene: TRBD1
v_gene: TRBV19
abundance: .
j_gene: TRBJ2-7

CDR3nt: TGTGCCAGCAGCTCAGGGGACAGGGTTTTTGAAGAGCAGTACTTC
CDR3aa: CASSSGDRVFEEQYF
d_gene: TRBD1
v_gene: TRBV11-1
abundance: .
j_gene: TRBJ2-7

CDR3nt: TGTGCCAGCAGCGTAGGTGGGACAGCCTTAGAGACCCAGTACTTC
CDR3aa: CASSVGGTALETQYF
d_gene: TRBD1
v_gene: TRBV9
abundance: .
j_gene: TRBJ2-5

CDR3nt: TGTGCCAGCAGGGAGGCGGGGGAGGTAGAGACCCAGTACTTC
CDR3aa: CASREAGEVETQYF
d_gene: TRBD2
v_gene: TRBV6-5
abundance: .
j_gene: TRBJ2-5

CDR3nt: TGCGCCAGCAGCAACCGGGACAGGGTGCCCGGGGAGCTGTTTTTT
CDR3aa: CASSNRDRVPGELFF
d_gene: TRBD1
v_gene: TRBV5-1
abundance: .
j_gene: TRBJ2-2

CDR3nt: TGTGCCTGGAGTGCCCACTCTGGAAACACCATATATTTT
CDR3aa: CAWSAHSGNTIYF
d_gene: .
v_gene: TRBV30
abundance: .
j_gene: TRBJ1-3

CDR3nt: TGTGCCAGCTCACCCCCTCCGGTTGGAGGGCTCAGCTATGGCTACACCTTC
CDR3aa: CASSPPPVGGLSYGYTF
d_gene: .
v_gene: TRBV18
abundance: .
j_gene: TRBJ1-2

CDR3nt: TGTGCCAGCTCACCTACAGGGGATTCGGGCTACACCTTC
CDR3aa: CASSPTGDSGYTF
d_gene: TRBD1
v_gene: TRBV18
abundance: .
j_gene: TRBJ1-2

CDR3nt: TGCGCCAGCAGCCAAAGAATGCAGGGACAGGGGGTTAGAGACGAGCAGTACTTC
CDR3aa: CASSQRMQGQGVRDEQYF
d_gene: TRBD1
v_gene: TRBV4-1
abundance: .
j_gene: TRBJ2-7

CDR3nt: TGTGCCAGCAGCGCCGGGACAGGGATGTTAGAGCAGTACTTC
CDR3aa: CASSAGTGMLEQYF
d_gene: TRBD1
v_gene: TRBV9
abundance: .
j_gene: TRBJ2-7

CDR3nt: TGTGCCAGCAGCTCCTTAAGCCACGAGCAGTACTTC
CDR3aa: CASSSLSHEQYF
d_gene: .
v_gene: TRBV5-4
abundance: .
j_gene: TRBJ2-7

CDR3nt: TGTGCCAGCAGTCTACGGGGGAGGGCGAACACCGGGGAGCTGTTTTTT
CDR3aa: CASSLRGRANTGELFF
d_gene: TRBD2
v_gene: TRBV2
abundance: .
j_gene: TRBJ2-2

CDR3nt: TGTGCCAGCAGTTTGGATAAGGGGAAGGATTCACCCCTCCACTTT
CDR3aa: CASSLDKGKDSPLHF
d_gene: .
v_gene: TRBV5-6
abundance: once
j_gene: TRBJ1-6

CDR3nt: TGTGCCAGCAGCTTGGAACTCGCCAGGGGTATTTCGTACAATGAGCAGTTCTTC
CDR3aa: CASSLELARGISYNEQFF
d_gene: .
v_gene: TRBV5-4
abundance: once
j_gene: TRBJ2-1

CDR3nt: TGTGCCAGTAGTAAGACTAGCGGCAATGAGCAGTTCTTC
CDR3aa: CASSKTSGNEQFF
d_gene: TRBD2
v_gene: TRBV19
abundance: .
j_gene: TRBJ2-1

CDR3nt: TGTGCCAGCAGCTTGCCAGCGGGGGGGCACGAGACCCAGTACTTC
CDR3aa: CASSLPAGGHETQYF
d_gene: TRBD2
v_gene: TRBV5-4
abundance: .
j_gene: TRBJ2-5

CDR3nt: TGTGCCAGCAGCCAAGTTAGCGGGGGACCCCAAGAGACCCAGTACTTC
CDR3aa: CASSQVSGGPQETQYF
d_gene: TRBD2
v_gene: TRBV4-2
abundance: .
j_gene: TRBJ2-5